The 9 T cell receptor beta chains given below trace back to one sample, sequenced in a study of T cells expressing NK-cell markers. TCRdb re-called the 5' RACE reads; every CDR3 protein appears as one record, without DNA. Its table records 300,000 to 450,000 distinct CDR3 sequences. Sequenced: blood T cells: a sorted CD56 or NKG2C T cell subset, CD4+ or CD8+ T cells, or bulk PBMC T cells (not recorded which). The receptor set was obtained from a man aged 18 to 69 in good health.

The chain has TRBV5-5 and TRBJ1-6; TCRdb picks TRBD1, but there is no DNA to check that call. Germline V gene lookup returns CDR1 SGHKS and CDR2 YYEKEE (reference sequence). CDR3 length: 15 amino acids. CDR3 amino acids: CASSLYVGGNSPLHF.

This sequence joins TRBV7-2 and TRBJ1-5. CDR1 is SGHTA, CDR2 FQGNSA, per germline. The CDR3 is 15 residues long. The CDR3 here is CASRNSRNSNQPQHF.

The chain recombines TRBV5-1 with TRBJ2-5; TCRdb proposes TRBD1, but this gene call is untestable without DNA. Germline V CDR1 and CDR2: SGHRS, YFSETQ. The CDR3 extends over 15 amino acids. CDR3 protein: CASSLRGDIQETQYF.

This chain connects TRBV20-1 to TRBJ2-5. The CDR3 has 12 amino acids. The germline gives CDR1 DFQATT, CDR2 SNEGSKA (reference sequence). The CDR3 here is CSAKAFQETQYF.

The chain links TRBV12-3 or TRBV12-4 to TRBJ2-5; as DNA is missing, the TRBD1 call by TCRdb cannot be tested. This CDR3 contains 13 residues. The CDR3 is CASRLGQGETQYF.

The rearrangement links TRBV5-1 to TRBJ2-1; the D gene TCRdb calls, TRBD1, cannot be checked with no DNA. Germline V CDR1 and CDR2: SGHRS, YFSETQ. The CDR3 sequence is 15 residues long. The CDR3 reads CASSPGGGSYNEQFF.

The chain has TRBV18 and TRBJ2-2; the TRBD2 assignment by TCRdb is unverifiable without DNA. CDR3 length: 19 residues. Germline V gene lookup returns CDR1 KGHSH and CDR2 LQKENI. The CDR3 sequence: CASSPFPLGAGSNTGELFF.

The CDR3 is CASSSLLAGVDTQYF. The chain employs TRBV12-3 or TRBV12-4 and TRBJ2-3; TCRdb names TRBD2, which stays unverified in the absence of DNA. This CDR3 comprises 15 residues.

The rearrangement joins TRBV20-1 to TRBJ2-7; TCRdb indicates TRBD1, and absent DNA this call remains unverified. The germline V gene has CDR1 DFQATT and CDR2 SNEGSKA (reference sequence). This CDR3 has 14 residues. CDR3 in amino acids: CSATRLGTPYEQYF.